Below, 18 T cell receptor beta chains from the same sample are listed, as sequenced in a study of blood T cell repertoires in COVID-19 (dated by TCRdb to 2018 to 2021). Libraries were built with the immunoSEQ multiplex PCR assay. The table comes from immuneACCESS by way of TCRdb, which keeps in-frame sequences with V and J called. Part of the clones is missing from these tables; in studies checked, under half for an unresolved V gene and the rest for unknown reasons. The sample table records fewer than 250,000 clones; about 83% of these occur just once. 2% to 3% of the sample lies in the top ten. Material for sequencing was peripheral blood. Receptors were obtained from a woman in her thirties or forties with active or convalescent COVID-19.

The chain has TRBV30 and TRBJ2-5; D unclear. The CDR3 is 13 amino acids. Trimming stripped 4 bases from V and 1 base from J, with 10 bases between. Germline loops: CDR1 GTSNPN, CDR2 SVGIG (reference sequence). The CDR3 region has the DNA TGTGCCTGGAACGACGGAGCCCAAGAGACCCAGTACTTC. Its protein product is CAWNDGAQETQYF. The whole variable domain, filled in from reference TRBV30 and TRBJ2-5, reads SQTIHQWPATLVQPVGSPLSLECTVEGTSNPNLYWYRQAAGRGLQLLFYSVGIGQISSEVPQNLSASRPQDRQFILSSKKLLLSDSGFYLCAWNDGAQETQYFGPGTRLLVL.

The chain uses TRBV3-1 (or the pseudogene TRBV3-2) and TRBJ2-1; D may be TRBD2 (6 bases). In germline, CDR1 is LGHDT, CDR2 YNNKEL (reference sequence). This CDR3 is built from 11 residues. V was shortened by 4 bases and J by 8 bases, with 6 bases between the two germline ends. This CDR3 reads CASSRGDEQFF. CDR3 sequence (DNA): TGTGCCAGCAGCCGGGGGGATGAGCAGTTCTTC.

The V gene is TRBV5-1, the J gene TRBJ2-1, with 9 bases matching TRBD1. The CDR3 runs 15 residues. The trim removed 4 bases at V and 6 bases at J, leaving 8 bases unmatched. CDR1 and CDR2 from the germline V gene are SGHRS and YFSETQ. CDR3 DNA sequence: TGCGCCAGCAGCCCCGGACAGGGGCGGATCAATGAGCAGTTCTTC. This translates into CASSPGQGRINEQFF.

For the CDR3, the DNA is TGCGCCAGCAGCTTGGATTCCTTCTCCGCGAACACCGGGGAGCTGTTTTTT. Amino acid sequence: CASSLDSFSANTGELFF. The V and J genes are TRBV5-1 and TRBJ2-2; D not certain. The CDR3 spans 17 residues. V dropped 0 bases and J dropped 0 bases, with 12 bases sitting between them. Germline values: CDR1 SGHRS, CDR2 YFSETQ.

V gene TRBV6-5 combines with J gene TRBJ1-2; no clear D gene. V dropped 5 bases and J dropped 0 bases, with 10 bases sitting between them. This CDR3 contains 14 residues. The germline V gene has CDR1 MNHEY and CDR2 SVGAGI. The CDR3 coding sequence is TGTGCCAGCAGTCGGGGTATAGCTAACTATGGCTACACCTTC. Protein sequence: CASSRGIANYGYTF.

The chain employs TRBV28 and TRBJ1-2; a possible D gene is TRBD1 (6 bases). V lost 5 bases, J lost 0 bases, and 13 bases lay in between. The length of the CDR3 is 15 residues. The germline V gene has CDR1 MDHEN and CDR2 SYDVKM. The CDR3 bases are TGTGCCAGCAGTGGTCGGACAGACACTAACTATGGCTACACCTTC. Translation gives CASSGRTDTNYGYTF.

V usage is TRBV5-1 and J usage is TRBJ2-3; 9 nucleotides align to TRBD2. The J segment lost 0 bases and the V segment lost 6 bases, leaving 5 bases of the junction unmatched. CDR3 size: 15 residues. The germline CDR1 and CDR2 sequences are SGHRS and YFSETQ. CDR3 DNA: TGCGCCAGCACGAGCCTAGCGGGAAGCACAGATACGCAGTATTTT. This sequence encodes CASTSLAGSTDTQYF.

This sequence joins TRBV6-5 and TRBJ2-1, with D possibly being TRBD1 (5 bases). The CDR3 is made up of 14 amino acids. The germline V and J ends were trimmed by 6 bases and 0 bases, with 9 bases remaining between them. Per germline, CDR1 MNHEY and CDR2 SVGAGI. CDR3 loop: CASRQDPSYNEQFF. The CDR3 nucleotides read TGTGCCAGCAGACAGGATCCCTCCTACAATGAGCAGTTCTTC.

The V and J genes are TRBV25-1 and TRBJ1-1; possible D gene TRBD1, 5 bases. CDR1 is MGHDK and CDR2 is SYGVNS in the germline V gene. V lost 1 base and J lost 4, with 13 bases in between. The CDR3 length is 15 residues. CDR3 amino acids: CASSELKGRGTEAFF. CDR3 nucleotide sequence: TGTGCCAGCAGTGAATTGAAGGGGAGGGGCACTGAAGCTTTCTTT.

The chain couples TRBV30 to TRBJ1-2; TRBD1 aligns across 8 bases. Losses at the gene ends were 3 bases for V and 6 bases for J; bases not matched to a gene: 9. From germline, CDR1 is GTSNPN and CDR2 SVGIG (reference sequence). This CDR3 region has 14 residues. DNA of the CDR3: TGTGCCTGGAGGCAAAAACAGGGGGGGCATGGCTACACCTTC. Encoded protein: CAWRQKQGGHGYTF.

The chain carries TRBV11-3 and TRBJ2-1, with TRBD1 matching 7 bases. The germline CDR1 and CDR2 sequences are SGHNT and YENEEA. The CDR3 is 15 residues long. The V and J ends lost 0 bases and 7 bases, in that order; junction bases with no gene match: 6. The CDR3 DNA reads TGTGCCAGCAGCTTAGAAAGAGGGACAGCGAATGAGCAGTTCTTC. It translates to CASSLERGTANEQFF. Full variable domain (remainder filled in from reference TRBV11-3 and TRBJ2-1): EAGVVQSPRYKIIEKKQPVAFWCNPISGHNTLYWYLQNLGQGPELLIRYENEEAVDDSQLPKDRFSAERLKGVDSTLKIQPAELGDSAVYLCASSLERGTANEQFFGPGTRLTVL.

This CDR3 is CASTPRGIRGYTF. CDR3 nucleotides: TGTGCCAGCACTCCAAGGGGGATTCGGGGCTACACCTTC. The chain uses TRBV6-5 and TRBJ1-2, with D possibly being TRBD1 (6 bases). Germline V lookup: CDR1 MNHEY, CDR2 SVGAGI. The length of the CDR3 is 13 residues. Trimming cost V 7 bases and J 8 bases, with 17 bases left between them.

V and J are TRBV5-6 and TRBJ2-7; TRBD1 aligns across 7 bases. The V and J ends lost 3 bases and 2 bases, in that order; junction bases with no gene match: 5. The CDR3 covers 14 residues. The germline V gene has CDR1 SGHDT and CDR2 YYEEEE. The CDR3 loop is CASSSGTAPYEQYF. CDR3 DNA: TGTGCCAGCAGCTCGGGGACAGCTCCCTACGAGCAGTACTTC.

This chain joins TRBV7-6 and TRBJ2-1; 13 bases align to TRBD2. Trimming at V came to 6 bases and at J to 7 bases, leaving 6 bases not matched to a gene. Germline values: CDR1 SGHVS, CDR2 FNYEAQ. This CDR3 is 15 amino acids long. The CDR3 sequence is CASSRTSGGKNEQFF. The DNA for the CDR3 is TGTGCCAGCAGTCGGACTAGCGGGGGAAAAAATGAGCAGTTCTTC.

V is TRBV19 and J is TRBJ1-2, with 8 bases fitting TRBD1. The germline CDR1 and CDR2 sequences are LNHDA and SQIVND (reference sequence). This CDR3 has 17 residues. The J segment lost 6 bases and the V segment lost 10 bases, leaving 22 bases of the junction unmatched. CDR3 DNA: TGTGCCACCTTAGCGCGGGACAGGCCGCTGTTATACGATGGCTACACCTTC. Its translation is CATLARDRPLLYDGYTF.

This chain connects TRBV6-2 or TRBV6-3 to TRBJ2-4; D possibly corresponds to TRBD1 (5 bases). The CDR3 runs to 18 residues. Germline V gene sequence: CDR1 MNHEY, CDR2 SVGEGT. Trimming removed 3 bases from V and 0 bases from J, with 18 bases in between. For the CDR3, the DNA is TGTGCCAGCAGTTATTCATATAAGGGGTTGAAAGCCAAAAACATTCAGTACTTC. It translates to CASSYSYKGLKAKNIQYF.

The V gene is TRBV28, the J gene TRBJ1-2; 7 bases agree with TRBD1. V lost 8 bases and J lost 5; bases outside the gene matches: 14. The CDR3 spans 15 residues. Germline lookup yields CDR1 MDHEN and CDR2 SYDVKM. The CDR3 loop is CASWYEGGKLYGYTF. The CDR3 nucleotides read TGTGCCAGCTGGTACGAAGGGGGCAAGCTGTATGGCTACACCTTC.

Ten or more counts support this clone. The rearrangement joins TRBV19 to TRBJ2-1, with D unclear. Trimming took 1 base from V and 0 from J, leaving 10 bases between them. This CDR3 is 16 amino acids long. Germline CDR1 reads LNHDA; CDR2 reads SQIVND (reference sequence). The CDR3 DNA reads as TGTGCCAGTAGTATAGGCCCCTTTAGCTCCTACAATGAGCAGTTCTTC. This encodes CASSIGPFSSYNEQFF. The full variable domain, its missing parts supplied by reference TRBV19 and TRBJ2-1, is DGGITQSPKYLFRKEGQNVTLSCEQNLNHDAMYWYRQDPGQGLRLIYYSQIVNDFQKGDIAEGYSVSREKKESFPLTVTSAQKNPTAFYLCASSIGPFSSYNEQFFGPGTRLTVL.